This passage covers 19 T cell receptor beta chains from one sample sequenced in a study of OX40 agonist ivuxolimab in advanced cancers. Profiled with immunoSEQ multiplex PCR; TCRdb holds only in-frame clones, not every one. The data hold 90,000 to 100,000 clones, with 90% to 95% observed a single time. The specimen comprised CD4+ or CD8+ T cells sorted from blood, sampled in a trial of the OX40 agonist ivuxolimab. These receptors were collected from an adult with an advanced solid tumor such as melanoma, head and neck, liver or kidney cancer.

The chain employs TRBV6-5 and TRBJ1-3, with D tentatively TRBD1 (6 bases). Trimming took 5 bases from V and 1 from J, leaving 12 bases between them. This CDR3 comprises 15 residues. The germline gives CDR1 MNHEY, CDR2 SVGAGI. CDR3 residues: CASSLGGASGNTIYF. The CDR3 coding sequence is TGTGCCAGCAGTCTCGGGGGGGCATCTGGAAACACCATATATTTT.

The CDR3 bases are TGCGCCAGCAGCTCATCAGGGGGAGCCAAAAACATTCAGTACTTC. Its translation: CASSSSGGAKNIQYF. This chain links TRBV5-1 with TRBJ2-4; TRBD1 agrees at 7 bases. Germline V gene data show CDR1 as SGHRS and CDR2 as YFSETQ. V was clipped by 3 bases and J by 0 bases; unmatched bases: 3. The CDR3 runs to 15 residues.

V gene TRBV30 combines with J gene TRBJ1-2; D may be TRBD1 (5 bases). Germline V lookup: CDR1 GTSNPN, CDR2 SVGIG (reference sequence). V lost 2 bases and J lost 0, with 10 bases in between. The CDR3 is 14 amino acids. DNA of the CDR3: TGTGCCTGGAGTTATCCAGGGTCTAACTATGGCTACACCTTC. It translates to CAWSYPGSNYGYTF.

The genes are TRBV18 and TRBJ2-7; 8 positions agree with TRBD2. Germline CDR1 reads KGHSH; CDR2 reads LQKENI. The CDR3 has 15 residues. V shed 0 bases, J shed 6 bases, and the junction held 7 bases outside the gene matches. The CDR3 is CASSPPSGGPLEQYF. CDR3 sequence (DNA): TGTGCCAGCTCACCACCGTCGGGAGGGCCACTCGAGCAGTACTTC.

The V gene is TRBV6-6, the J gene TRBJ2-2; 7 nucleotides match TRBD2. V shed 6 bases and J 5 bases; nucleotides not matched to a gene: 9. Per the germline V gene, CDR1 is MNHNY and CDR2 is SVGAGI (reference sequence). This CDR3 comprises 15 residues. The CDR3 here is CASSPPRETTGELFF. The CDR3 DNA sequence: TGTGCCAGCAGCCCACCGCGGGAGACGACCGGGGAGCTGTTTTTT.

The J gene is TRBJ1-1, the V gene TRBV6-1; 10 nucleotides agree with TRBD1. The CDR3 is 14 amino acids. Trimming took 4 bases from V and 4 from J; bases not matched to a gene: 3. Per the germline V gene, CDR1 is MNHNS and CDR2 is SASEGT. The CDR3 spells CASSAGTGATEAFF. The CDR3 nucleotides are TGTGCCAGCAGTGCCGGGACAGGGGCCACTGAAGCTTTCTTT.

CDR3 loop: CASSLDGQLNTEAFF. CDR3 DNA: TGCGCCAGCAGCTTGGATGGCCAGCTGAACACTGAAGCTTTCTTT. The chain has TRBV5-1 and TRBJ1-1; D is unclear. This CDR3 region has 15 residues. Trimming pared 0 bases from V and 0 bases from J, leaving 9 bases between. Germline V gene lookup returns CDR1 SGHRS and CDR2 YFSETQ.

This chain links TRBV7-9 with TRBJ1-1, with D maybe TRBD1 (5 bases). Trimming removed 1 base from V and 8 bases from J, with 8 bases in between. Germline CDR1 SEHNR, CDR2 FQNEAQ (reference sequence). This CDR3 comprises 12 residues. The CDR3 sequence is CASSLDRTEAFF. The CDR3 DNA follows: TGTGCCAGCAGCTTAGATCGGACAGAAGCTTTCTTT. Variable domain in full (rest from reference TRBV7-9 and TRBJ1-1): DTGVSQNPRHKITKRGQNVTFRCDPISEHNRLYWYRQTLGQGPEFLTYFQNEAQLEKSRLLSDRFSAERPKGSFSTLEIQRTEQGDSAMYLCASSLDRTEAFFGQGTRLTVV.

The V gene is TRBV18, the J gene TRBJ1-5; a weak D match, TRBD1 (5 bases). The CDR3 runs to 14 residues. V was pared by 6 bases and J by 2 bases, with 11 bases between. CDR1 is KGHSH, CDR2 LQKENI, per germline. This CDR3 reads CASSGDGGNQPQHF. Written as DNA, the CDR3 is TGTGCCAGCTCGGGGGACGGCGGCAATCAGCCCCAGCATTTT.

This clone is a singleton in its sample. The chain links TRBV11-3 to TRBJ2-4; 14 nucleotides agree with TRBD2. CDR1 is SGHNT and CDR2 is YENEEA in the germline V gene. The CDR3 runs to 20 residues. Losses at the gene ends were 4 bases for V and 5 bases for J; bases not matched to a gene: 16. The CDR3 loop is CASSSDRTSGRSSVENIQYF. The DNA of the CDR3 is TGTGCCAGCAGCTCGGACCGGACTAGCGGGAGGTCCTCAGTCGAAAACATTCAGTACTTC.

The chain has TRBV18 and TRBJ2-3; 9 bases are a match to TRBD2. The CDR3 runs 15 residues. Losses at the gene ends were 3 bases for V and 11 bases for J; bases not matched to a gene: 12. Germline V gene sequence: CDR1 KGHSH, CDR2 LQKENI. CDR3 in DNA: TGTGCCAGCTCACCCCAAACTCCGGTAGCGGGAGAGCAGTATTTT. It yields the protein CASSPQTPVAGEQYF.

This clone was recorded a few times. The J gene is TRBJ2-7, the V gene TRBV5-1; unclear D gene. The CDR3 consists of 14 residues. With 4 bases removed from V and 3 bases from J, the gap between germline ends came to 14 bases. Germline-derived CDR1 and CDR2 are SGHRS and YFSETQ. The CDR3 DNA reads as TGCGCCAGCAGCCCAGACCACTCAAACTACGAGCAGTACTTC. Amino acids: CASSPDHSNYEQYF.

This clone has a single count. The gene calls are TRBV7-2 and TRBJ1-5; no definite D call. The CDR3 is 13 amino acids. Germline V gene sequence: CDR1 SGHTA, CDR2 FQGNSA. Trimming shortened V by 1 base and J by 4 bases, and 5 bases separated the two germline ends. CDR3 protein: CASSLDRNQPQHF. DNA for the CDR3: TGTGCCAGCAGCTTAGATCGTAATCAGCCCCAGCATTTT.

CDR3 coding DNA: TGTGCCAGCAGCTCGGCAGGGGGCTCTGGAAACACCATATATTTT. It yields the protein CASSSAGGSGNTIYF. The chain combines TRBV5-4 with TRBJ1-3; 7 bases map to TRBD1. Germline CDR1 is SGHNT and CDR2 is YYREEE (reference sequence). The CDR3 runs to 15 residues. Trimming cost V 3 bases and J 0 bases; bases outside gene matches: 3. The full variable domain, in which reference TRBV5-4 and TRBJ1-3 provide the parts outside the CDR3, is ETGVTQSPTHLIKTRGQQVTLRCSSQSGHNTVSWYQQALGQGPQFIFQYYREEENGRGNFPPRFSGLQFPNYSSELNVNALELDDSALYLCASSSAGGSGNTIYFGEGSWLTVV.

The chain employs TRBV27 and TRBJ2-4; D possibly corresponds to TRBD1 (6 bases). The CDR3 loop spans 13 amino acids. Trimming stripped 6 bases from V and 8 bases from J, with 14 bases between. CDR1 is MNHEY, CDR2 SMNVEV, per germline (reference sequence). CDR3 amino acids: CASSFREGDIQYF. Written as DNA, the CDR3 is TGTGCCAGCAGCTTTCGTGAGGGGGACATTCAGTACTTC.

V is TRBV6-6 and J is TRBJ1-4; TRBD1 is a possible D gene (5 bases). This CDR3 spans 13 amino acids. Per the germline V gene, CDR1 is MNHNY and CDR2 is SVGAGI (reference sequence). V lost 8 bases and J lost 11, with 18 bases in between. CDR3 in DNA: TGTGCCAGCCTGAACAGTGGGGGTGAGAAACTGTTTTTT. It is translated as CASLNSGGEKLFF.

The chain carries TRBV19 and TRBJ2-2, with D uncertain. Germline V gene lookup returns CDR1 LNHDA and CDR2 SQIVND (reference sequence). This CDR3 region has 11 residues. V was clipped by 9 bases and J by 3 bases, with 5 bases between them. The CDR3 loop is CASRYTGELFF. As DNA, the CDR3 is TGTGCCAGCCGTTACACCGGGGAGCTGTTTTTT.

This chain uses TRBV7-9 with TRBJ2-2; D not certain. CDR3 length: 12 residues. The V end lost 4 bases, the J end lost 6 bases, and 6 bases lay between the germline ends. In germline, CDR1 is SEHNR, CDR2 FQNEAQ (reference sequence). The CDR3 DNA reads TGTGCCAGCAGCTGGCAGCCCGGGGAGCTGTTTTTT. This translates into CASSWQPGELFF.

The V call is TRBV28, the J call TRBJ1-5; TRBD1 is a possible D gene (6 bases). V was cut by 5 bases and J by 2 bases, with 19 bases left in between. This CDR3 is built from 17 residues. Germline values: CDR1 MDHEN, CDR2 SYDVKM. In nucleotides, the CDR3 is TGTGCCAGCAGTCCCCGAACAGGGTTGGTTCGCAATCAGCCCCAGCATTTT. Amino acids: CASSPRTGLVRNQPQHF.